This TCR beta chain came from a study of blood T cells in healthy people across ages. PCR was performed a second time for roughly 7 to 12 cycles using a sample-barcoded 5' primer and a J-beta primer mix. Tagging of each cDNA molecule was performed by a template-switch adaptor with 12 random nucleotides. MiXCR, run by TCRdb on the 5' RACE reads, gives a single entry per CDR3 protein. The sample has about 1.6 million distinct CDR3 sequences, 34% seen once; the top ten hold about 11%. Germline loops: CDR1 LGHDT, CDR2 YNNKEL (reference sequence). V was trimmed by 0 bases and J by 3 bases, leaving 8 bases between them. The CDR3 has 14 amino acids.

This clonotype originated in a woman aged 25 to 39 in good health. Sequencing was done on a sample of blood. The chain is built from TRBV3-1 and TRBJ1-2, with unresolved D. As DNA, the CDR3 is TGTGCCAGCAGCCAAGAGGGCAGCTACTATGGCTACACCTTC. Amino acid sequence: CASSQEGSYYGYTF.